A single sample gave rise to the 5 T cell receptor beta chains below, sequenced in a study of lymphopenia after photon versus proton radiotherapy. The table came from immunoSEQ multiplex PCR; TCRdb's copy has only in-frame clones and leaves some out. The repertoire holds tens of thousands of clones, with about 90% as singletons. The sample in question was peripheral blood, obtained from a patient treated with proton-based radiotherapy. These receptors all come from a man older than 75 with esophageal cancer.

In this sample, this clone turned up once. The V gene is TRBV28, the J gene TRBJ1-1; D might be TRBD1 (5 bases). The germline V gene has CDR1 MDHEN and CDR2 SYDVKM. V shed 9 bases and J shed 5 bases, with 16 bases lying between them. The CDR3 totals 13 residues. The CDR3 loop is CASRRGTTTEAFF. The CDR3 nucleotides read TGTGCCAGTCGTCGGGGCACCACGACTGAAGCTTTCTTT. Based on the CDR3 plus reference TRBV28 and TRBJ1-1, the full variable domain is DVKVTQSSRYLVKRTGEKVFLECVQDMDHENMFWYRQDPGLGLRLIYFSYDVKMKEKGDIPEGYSVSREKKERFSLILESASTNQTSMYLCASRRGTTTEAFFGQGTRLTVV.

V usage is TRBV9 and J usage is TRBJ2-3; possible D gene TRBD1, 6 bases. The CDR3 loop spans 15 amino acids. CDR1 and CDR2 (germline): SGDLS, YYNGEE. The V gene lost 6 bases and the J gene lost 2 bases, with 16 bases spanning the gap. CDR3 nucleotide sequence: TGTGCCAGCACCCTGGGCGGACAGATCACAGATACGCAGTATTTT. This sequence encodes CASTLGGQITDTQYF.

The chain carries TRBV11-2 and TRBJ1-6, with D hard to call. CDR3 length equals 13 residues. Trimming took off 5 bases at V and 8 bases at J, with 10 bases between the two ends. Germline-derived CDR1 and CDR2 are SGHAT and FQNNGV. CDR3 in DNA: TGTGCCAGCAGCCCCCGGCAGGATTCACCCCTCCACTTT. It codes for CASSPRQDSPLHF.

The chain employs TRBV7-6 and TRBJ2-7; 7 positions agree with TRBD1. The length of the CDR3 is 14 residues. The germline gives CDR1 SGHVS, CDR2 FNYEAQ. Trimming cost V 5 bases and J 4 bases; bases outside gene matches: 8. Here the CDR3 reads CASSPQRQGYEQYF. The CDR3 DNA is TGTGCCAGCAGCCCTCAACGACAGGGATACGAGCAGTACTTC.

V usage is TRBV11-2 and J usage is TRBJ2-3; the D is unclear. There are 12 residues in the CDR3. Germline loops: CDR1 SGHAT, CDR2 FQNNGV. V lost 4 bases and J 3 bases, leaving 5 bases between the germline ends. The CDR3 here is CASSSVTDTQYF. The DNA of the CDR3 is TGTGCCAGCAGCTCAGTGACAGATACGCAGTATTTT.